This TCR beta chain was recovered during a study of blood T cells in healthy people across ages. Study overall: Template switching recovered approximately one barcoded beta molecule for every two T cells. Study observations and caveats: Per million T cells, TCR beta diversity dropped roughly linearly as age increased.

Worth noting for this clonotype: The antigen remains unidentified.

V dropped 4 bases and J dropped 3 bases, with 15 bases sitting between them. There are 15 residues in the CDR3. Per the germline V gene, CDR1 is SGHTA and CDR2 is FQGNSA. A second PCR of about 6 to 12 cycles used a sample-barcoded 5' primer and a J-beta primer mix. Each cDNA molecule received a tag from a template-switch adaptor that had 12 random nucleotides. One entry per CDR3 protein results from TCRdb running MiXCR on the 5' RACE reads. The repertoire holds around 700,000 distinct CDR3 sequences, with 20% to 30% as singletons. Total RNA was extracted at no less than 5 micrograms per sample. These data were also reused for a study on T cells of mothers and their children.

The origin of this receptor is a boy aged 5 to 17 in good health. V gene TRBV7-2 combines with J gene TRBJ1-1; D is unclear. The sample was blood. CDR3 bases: TGTGCCAGCAGCTCCGAGGAGGGATTGTACACTGAAGCTTTCTTT. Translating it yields CASSSEEGLYTEAFF.